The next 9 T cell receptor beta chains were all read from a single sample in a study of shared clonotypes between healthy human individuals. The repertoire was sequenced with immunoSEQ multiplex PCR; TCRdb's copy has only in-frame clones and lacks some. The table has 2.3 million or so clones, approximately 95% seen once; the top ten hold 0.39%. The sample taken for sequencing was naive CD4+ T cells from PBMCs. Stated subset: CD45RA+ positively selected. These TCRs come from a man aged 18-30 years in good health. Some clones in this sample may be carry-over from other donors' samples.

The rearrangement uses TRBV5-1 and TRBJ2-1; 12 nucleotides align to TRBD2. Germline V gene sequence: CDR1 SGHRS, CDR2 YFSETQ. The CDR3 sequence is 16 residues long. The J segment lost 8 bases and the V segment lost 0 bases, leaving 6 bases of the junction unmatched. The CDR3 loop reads CASSLVLAGGRDEQFF. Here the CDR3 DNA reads TGCGCCAGCAGCTTGGTCCTAGCGGGAGGGCGGGATGAGCAGTTCTTC.

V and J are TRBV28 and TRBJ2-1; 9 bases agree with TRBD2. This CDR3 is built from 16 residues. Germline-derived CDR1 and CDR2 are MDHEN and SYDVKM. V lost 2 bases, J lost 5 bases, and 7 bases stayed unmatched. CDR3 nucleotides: TGTGCCAGCAGTTTAGGGGGACTAGCTGCCCACAATGAGCAGTTCTTC. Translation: CASSLGGLAAHNEQFF.

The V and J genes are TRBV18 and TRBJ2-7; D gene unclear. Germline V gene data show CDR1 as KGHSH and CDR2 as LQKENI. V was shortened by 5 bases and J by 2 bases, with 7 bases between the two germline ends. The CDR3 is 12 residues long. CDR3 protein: CASSTAPYEQYF. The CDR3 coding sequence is TGTGCCAGCTCAACAGCTCCCTACGAGCAGTACTTC. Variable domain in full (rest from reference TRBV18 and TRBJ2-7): NAGVMQNPRHLVRRRGQEARLRCSPMKGHSHVYWYRQLPEEGLKFMVYLQKENIIDESGMPKERFSAEFPKEGPSILRIQQVVRGDSAAYFCASSTAPYEQYFGPGTRLTVT.

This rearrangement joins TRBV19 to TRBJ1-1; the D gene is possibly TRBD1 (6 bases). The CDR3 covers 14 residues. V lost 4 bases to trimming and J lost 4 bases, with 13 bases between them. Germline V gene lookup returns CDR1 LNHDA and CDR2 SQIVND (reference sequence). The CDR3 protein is CASSRPGASTEAFF. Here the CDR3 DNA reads TGTGCCAGTAGTAGGCCGGGGGCGAGCACTGAAGCTTTCTTT.

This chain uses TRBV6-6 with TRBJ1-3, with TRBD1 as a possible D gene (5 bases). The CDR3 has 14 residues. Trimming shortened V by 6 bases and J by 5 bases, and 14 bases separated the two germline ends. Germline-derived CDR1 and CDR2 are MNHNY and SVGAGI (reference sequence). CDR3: CASRPSGPRNTIYF. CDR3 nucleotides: TGTGCCAGCAGACCCTCGGGACCGAGAAACACCATATATTTT.

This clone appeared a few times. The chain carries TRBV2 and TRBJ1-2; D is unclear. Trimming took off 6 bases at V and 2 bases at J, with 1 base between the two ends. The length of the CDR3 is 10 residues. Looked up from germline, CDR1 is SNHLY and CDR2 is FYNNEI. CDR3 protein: CASSNYGYTF. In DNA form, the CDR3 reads TGTGCCAGCAGCAACTATGGCTACACCTTC.

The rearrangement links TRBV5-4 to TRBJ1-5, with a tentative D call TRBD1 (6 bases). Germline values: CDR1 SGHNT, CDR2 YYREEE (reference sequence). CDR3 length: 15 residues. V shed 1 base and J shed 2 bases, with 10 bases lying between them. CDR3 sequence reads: CASSLWGAGNQPQHF. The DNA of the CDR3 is TGTGCCAGCAGCTTGTGGGGGGCCGGCAATCAGCCCCAGCATTTT.

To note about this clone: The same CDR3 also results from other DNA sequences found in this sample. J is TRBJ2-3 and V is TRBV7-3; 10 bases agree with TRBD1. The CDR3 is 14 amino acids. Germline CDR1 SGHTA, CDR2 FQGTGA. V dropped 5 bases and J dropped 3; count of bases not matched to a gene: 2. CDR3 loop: CASSPGQGTDTQYF. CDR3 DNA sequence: TGTGCCAGCAGCCCGGGACAGGGGACAGATACGCAGTATTTT.

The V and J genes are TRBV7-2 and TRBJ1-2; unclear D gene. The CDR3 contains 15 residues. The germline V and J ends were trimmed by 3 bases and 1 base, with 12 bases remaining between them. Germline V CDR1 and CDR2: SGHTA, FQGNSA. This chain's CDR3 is CASSFRQAYNYGYTF. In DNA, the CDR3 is TGTGCCAGCAGCTTCCGTCAGGCTTATAACTATGGCTACACCTTC.